This TCR beta chain was retrieved from a study of CD8 T cells in ankylosing spondylitis. Study-level results: The authors found the disease-linked clones to be CD8+ and relatively rare in peripheral blood.

Trimming cost V 1 base and J 0 bases, with 14 bases left between them. The length of the CDR3 is 18 residues. Germline V gene data show CDR1 as SGDLS and CDR2 as YYNGEE. This clonotype was found many times. Its antigen remains unknown. Researchers built TCR beta libraries using quantitative 5'-RACE with molecular barcodes. From the 5' RACE reads, TCRdb called clonotypes with MiXCR, one entry per CDR3 protein. The sample lists about 42,000 distinct CDR3 sequences; around 2.9% were seen once. The receptor's source is a male donor with ankylosing spondylitis or in good health (not recorded which). Material: blood, either unsorted or a sorted T cell fraction (not recorded which). V gene TRBV9 combines with J gene TRBJ2-6; D ambiguous. CDR3 nucleotide sequence: TGTGCCAGCAGCGTATCCGGCCGTCGCCTCTCTGGGGCCAACGTCCTGACTTTC. Translation gives CASSVSGRRLSGANVLTF.